Sequencing of this TCR beta chain was carried out in a study of preoperative IRX-2 immunotherapy in early breast cancer. TCRdb keeps only in-frame clones here, not all; method: immunoSEQ multiplex PCR. Of roughly 35,000 clones in the sample, around 96% were seen once. Germline CDR1 and CDR2: SEHNR and FQNEAQ (reference sequence). The CDR3 loop spans 13 amino acids. V lost 0 bases and J lost 11, with 13 bases in between. Treatment defined: preoperative locoregional IRX-2 cytokine immunotherapy. This phase Ib study tested locoregional IRX-2 cytokine immunotherapy given before surgery. The rearrangement links TRBV7-9 to TRBJ1-1; TRBD1 is a possible D gene (5 bases). The clonotype comes from a human donor with breast cancer. This material was acquired from a patient treated with IRX-2 immunotherapy. DNA for the CDR3: TGTGCCAGCAGCTTAGCAGGCAGGGATGAGGCTTTCTTT. Amino acid sequence: CASSLAGRDEAFF.